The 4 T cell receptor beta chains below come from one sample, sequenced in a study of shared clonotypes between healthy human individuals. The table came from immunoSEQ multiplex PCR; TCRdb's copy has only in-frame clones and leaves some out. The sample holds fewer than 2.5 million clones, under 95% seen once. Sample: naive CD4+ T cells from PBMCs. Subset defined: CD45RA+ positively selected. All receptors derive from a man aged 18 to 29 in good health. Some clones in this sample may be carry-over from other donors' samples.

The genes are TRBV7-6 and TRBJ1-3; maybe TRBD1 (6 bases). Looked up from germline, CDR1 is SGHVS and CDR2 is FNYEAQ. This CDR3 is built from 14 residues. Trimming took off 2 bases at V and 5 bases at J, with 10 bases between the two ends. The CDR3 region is CASSLSGTRNTIYF. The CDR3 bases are TGTGCCAGCAGCTTATCCGGGACACGAAACACCATATATTTT. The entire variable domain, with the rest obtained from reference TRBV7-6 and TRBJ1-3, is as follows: GAGVSQSPRYKVTKRGQDVALRCDPISGHVSLYWYRQALGQGPEFLTYFNYEAQQDKSGLPNDRFSAERPEGSISTLTIQRTEQRDSAMYRCASSLSGTRNTIYFGEGSWLTVV.

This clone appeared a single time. The CDR3 region has the DNA TGTGCCAGCAGCCCGTGGACAGGGATCTCAACTAATGAAAAACTGTTTTTT. This codes for CASSPWTGISTNEKLFF. J is TRBJ1-4 and V is TRBV7-9; 8 bases are shared with TRBD1. The CDR3 has 17 amino acids. Germline-derived CDR1 and CDR2 are SEHNR and FQNEAQ (reference sequence). The V and J ends lost 5 bases and 0 bases, in that order; junction bases with no gene match: 8. The full variable domain, in which reference TRBV7-9 and TRBJ1-4 provide the parts outside the CDR3, is DTGVSQNPRHKITKRGQNVTFRCDPISEHNRLYWYRQTLGQGPEFLTYFQNEAQLEKSRLLSDRFSAERPKGSFSTLEIQRTEQGDSAMYLCASSPWTGISTNEKLFFGSGTQLSVL.

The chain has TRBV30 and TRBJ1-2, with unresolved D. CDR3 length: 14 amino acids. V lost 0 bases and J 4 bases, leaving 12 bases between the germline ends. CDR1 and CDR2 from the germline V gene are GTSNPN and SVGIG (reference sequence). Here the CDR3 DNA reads TGTGCCTGGAGTGTGGGCCACCCTGGCTATGGCTACACCTTC. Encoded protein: CAWSVGHPGYGYTF.

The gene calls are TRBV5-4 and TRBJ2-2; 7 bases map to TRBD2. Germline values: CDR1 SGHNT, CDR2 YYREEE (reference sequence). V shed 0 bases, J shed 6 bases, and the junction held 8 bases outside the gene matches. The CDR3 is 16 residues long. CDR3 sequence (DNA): TGTGCCAGCAGCTTGGGAGGCGGGAGTAAGCCCGGGGAGCTGTTTTTT. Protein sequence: CASSLGGGSKPGELFF.